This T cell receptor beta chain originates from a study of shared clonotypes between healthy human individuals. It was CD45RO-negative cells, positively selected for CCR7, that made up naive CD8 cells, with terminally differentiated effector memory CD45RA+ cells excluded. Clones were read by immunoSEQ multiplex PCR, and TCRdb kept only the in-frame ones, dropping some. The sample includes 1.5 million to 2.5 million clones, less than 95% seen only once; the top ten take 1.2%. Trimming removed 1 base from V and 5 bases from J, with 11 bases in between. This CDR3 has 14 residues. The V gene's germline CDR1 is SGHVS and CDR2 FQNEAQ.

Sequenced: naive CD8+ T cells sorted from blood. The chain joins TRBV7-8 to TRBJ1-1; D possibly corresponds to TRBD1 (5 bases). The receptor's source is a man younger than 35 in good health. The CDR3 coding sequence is TGTGCCAGCAGCTTAGGGGGGAAAGGAACTGAAGCTTTCTTT. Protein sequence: CASSLGGKGTEAFF.